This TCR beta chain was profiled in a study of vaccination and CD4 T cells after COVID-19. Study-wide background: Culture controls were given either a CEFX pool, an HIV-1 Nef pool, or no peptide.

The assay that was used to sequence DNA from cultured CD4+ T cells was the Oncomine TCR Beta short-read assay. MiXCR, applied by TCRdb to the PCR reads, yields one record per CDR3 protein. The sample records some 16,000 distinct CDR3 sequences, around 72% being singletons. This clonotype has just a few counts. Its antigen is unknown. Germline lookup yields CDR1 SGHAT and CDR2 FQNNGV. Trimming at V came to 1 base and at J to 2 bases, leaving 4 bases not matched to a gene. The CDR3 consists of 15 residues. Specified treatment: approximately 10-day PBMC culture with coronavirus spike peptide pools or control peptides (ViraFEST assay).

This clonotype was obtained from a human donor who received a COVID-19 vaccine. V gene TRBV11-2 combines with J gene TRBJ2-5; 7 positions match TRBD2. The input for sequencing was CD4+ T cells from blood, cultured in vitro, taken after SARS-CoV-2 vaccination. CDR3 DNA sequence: TGTGCCAGCAGCTTAGTCGGGGGGATACAAGAGACCCAGTACTTC. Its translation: CASSLVGGIQETQYF.